Each of the 11 T cell receptor beta chains below was sequenced from the same sample in a study of T cells after yellow fever vaccination. TCRdb re-derived calls from the 5' RACE reads in MiXCR, one entry per CDR3 protein. In the table there are about 310,000 distinct CDR3 sequences, approximately 3.9% of which are singletons. The sequencing here drew on PBMCs, taken on the day of the yellow fever booster vaccination. These receptors all stem from a man aged 18-30 years who received the YFV17D yellow fever vaccine.

V gene TRBV6-5 combines with J gene TRBJ2-5; 9 bases are shared with TRBD2. Per the germline V gene, CDR1 is MNHEY and CDR2 is SVGAGI. This CDR3 region has 15 residues. V was pared by 5 bases and J by 2 bases, with 6 bases of the junction left unmatched. The CDR3, as DNA: TGTGCCAGCAGTCTAGCTGCGGGGGGGCAAGAGACCCAGTACTTC. This encodes CASSLAAGGQETQYF.

This clonotype was seen repeatedly, ten times or more. This chain connects TRBV6-1 to TRBJ2-7; 8 bases fit TRBD2. Germline V lookup: CDR1 MNHNS, CDR2 SASEGT. V was pared by 2 bases and J by 4 bases, with 4 bases of the junction left unmatched. The CDR3 length is 14 residues. The CDR3 sequence: CASSESGGEYEQYV. CDR3 DNA: TGTGCCAGCAGTGAAAGCGGGGGCGAATACGAGCAGTACGTC.

This clonotype was picked up a small number of times. The genes are TRBV10-2 and TRBJ2-2, with 7 positions matching TRBD1. Trimming cost V 8 bases and J 1 base; bases outside gene matches: 4. CDR1 is WSHSY and CDR2 is SAAADI in the germline V gene. This CDR3 spans 14 amino acids. CDR3 nucleotides: TGCGCCAGCCTCCGGGACAGGAACACCGGGGAGCTGTTTTTT. Translating gives CASLRDRNTGELFF.

The sample holds a few counts of this clonotype. The rearrangement joins TRBV29-1 to TRBJ2-2; a weak D match, TRBD1 (6 bases). The CDR3 runs to 14 residues. Germline V gene sequence: CDR1 SQVTM, CDR2 ANQGSEA. The V and J ends lost 5 bases and 0 bases respectively, with 10 bases between them. Here the CDR3 DNA reads TGCAGCGTTACGCGACAGGCGAACACCGGGGAGCTGTTTTTT. Its translation is CSVTRQANTGELFF.

This clonotype was seen a handful of times. A read error may account for a junction end that differs from germline. This chain joins TRBV7-2 and TRBJ2-5; D not resolved. CDR1 and CDR2 from the germline V gene are SGHTA and FQGNSA. The CDR3 totals 12 residues. The DNA of the CDR3 is TGTGCCAGCAGCTCCTTAGACCCATTTACCCTCTTC. Translating it yields CASSSLDPFTLF.

This clonotype was detected many times. The chain joins TRBV7-9 to TRBJ2-2, with 14 bases that match TRBD2. Germline CDR1 is SEHNR and CDR2 is FQNEAQ (reference sequence). The V and J ends lost 0 bases and 4 bases, in that order; junction bases with no gene match: 10. This CDR3 contains 20 residues. This CDR3 is CASSLARGLAGGRGTGELFF. The CDR3 DNA follows: TGTGCCAGCAGCTTAGCGCGTGGACTAGCGGGGGGCCGAGGCACCGGGGAGCTGTTTTTT.

The genes are TRBV7-2 and TRBJ1-5, with D possibly being TRBD1 (6 bases). With 4 bases removed from V and 7 bases from J, the gap between germline ends came to 11 bases. Germline-derived CDR1 and CDR2 are SGHTA and FQGNSA. The CDR3 has 13 amino acids. The CDR3 region is CASSYGQTQPQHF. The CDR3, as DNA: TGTGCCAGCAGCTATGGACAGACCCAGCCCCAGCATTTT.

This clonotype has a count of ten or more. V and J are TRBV19 and TRBJ1-3, with no clear D. V was clipped by 4 bases and J by 1 base, with 11 bases between them. The germline V gene has CDR1 LNHDA and CDR2 SQIVND (reference sequence). This CDR3 spans 15 amino acids. The CDR3 bases are TGTGCCAGTAGTACCCCCGTCGCATCTGGAAACACCATATATTTT. Amino acids: CASSTPVASGNTIYF.

This clonotype has a count of ten or more. The V gene is TRBV5-1, the J gene TRBJ2-5; 13 nucleotides agree with TRBD2. CDR1 and CDR2 from the germline V gene are SGHRS and YFSETQ. CDR3 length: 16 amino acids. V was clipped by 0 bases and J by 5 bases; unmatched bases: 4. This CDR3 reads CASSLGTSGGSETQYF. CDR3 DNA: TGCGCCAGCAGCTTGGGGACTAGCGGGGGATCGGAGACCCAGTACTTC.

The V gene is TRBV6-5, the J gene TRBJ2-3, with 13 positions matching TRBD2. CDR3 size: 19 residues. CDR1 and CDR2 from the germline V gene are MNHEY and SVGAGI. After removal of 0 bases from V and 0 bases from J, the junction contained 6 bases not matched to a gene. The CDR3 loop reads CASSYSLAGGKISTDTQYF. The CDR3 DNA sequence: TGTGCCAGCAGTTACTCACTAGCGGGGGGGAAAATTAGCACAGATACGCAGTATTTT.

This clonotype was counted a few times. This chain joins TRBV6-2 or TRBV6-3 and TRBJ2-7, with TRBD2 matching over 9 bases. The germline V gene encodes CDR1 MNHEY and CDR2 SVGEGT. V shed 6 bases and J 1 base; nucleotides not matched to a gene: 4. The CDR3 has 14 residues. CDR3 sequence reads: CASSGLASSYEQYV. The CDR3 region has the DNA TGTGCCAGCAGCGGACTAGCGTCTTCCTACGAGCAGTACGTC.